This record looks at one T cell receptor beta chain sequence and its context. Its antigen is undetermined. The data originate from a study of T cells in Graves' hyperthyroidism and ophthalmopathy. The study's findings and limits: In the blood, most expanded thyroid clonotypes above 0.001 appeared as well.

Patients with ophthalmopathy all had a Clinical Activity Score of at least 3, a NOSPECS grade of at least 4 and duration under 3 months. In making diagnoses, clinical symptoms, serum thyroxine and TRAb, thyroid ultrasound and orbital computed tomography were all used. Fresh 10 ml peripheral blood yielded PBMCs. Researchers took RNA transcripts and amplified the TCR beta CDR3 regions from them. The study used the HTBI primer set for a first-round RT-PCR of the TCR CDR3. TCRdb processed the multiplex PCR reads anew with MiXCR; each CDR3 protein has one entry. The data show approximately 250,000 distinct CDR3 sequences, roughly 22% seen once. This clonotype was obtained from a woman in her thirties or forties with Graves' ophthalmopathy. The specimen was blood.

Here the CDR3 reads CSVRQGGETQYF. CDR3 nucleotides: TGCAGCGTCCGACAGGGGGGCGAGACCCAGTACTTC. V and J are TRBV29-1 and TRBJ2-5, with 9 bases that match TRBD1. Per germline, CDR1 SQVTM and CDR2 ANQGSEA. After removal of 6 bases from V and 5 bases from J, the junction contained 4 bases not matched to a gene. The CDR3 contains 12 residues.